The 31 T cell receptor beta chains below come from one sample, sequenced in a study of T cell changes during pregnancy in multiple sclerosis. This table comes from immunoSEQ multiplex PCR, and its TCRdb copy is limited to in-frame clones, with some not included. This table has tens of thousands of clones, nearly 95% appearing once. Source: peripheral blood, taken in the first trimester of pregnancy. These TCRs come from a female donor with multiple sclerosis, enrolled in a pregnancy study.

The V and J genes are TRBV6-5 and TRBJ1-4; the D gene is possibly TRBD1 (6 bases). Germline loops: CDR1 MNHEY, CDR2 SVGAGI. The CDR3 is 14 residues long. V was pared by 6 bases and J by 8 bases, with 16 bases between. CDR3 residues: CASSPGQPWEKLFF. The CDR3 coding sequence is TGTGCCAGCAGCCCCGGACAGCCCTGGGAAAAACTGTTTTTT.

V is TRBV7-8 and J is TRBJ2-5; 10 positions match TRBD1. CDR3 length equals 16 residues. Per germline, CDR1 SGHVS and CDR2 FQNEAQ. V lost 2 bases to trimming and J lost 2 bases; unmatched junction nucleotides: 5. The CDR3 bases are TGTGCCAGCAGCTTAAAGGACAGGGGGGTACAAGAGACCCAGTACTTC. It encodes CASSLKDRGVQETQYF.

The rearrangement joins TRBV9 to TRBJ2-1; a possible D gene is TRBD2 (6 bases). V was trimmed by 0 bases and J by 4 bases, leaving 11 bases between them. Germline V gene sequence: CDR1 SGDLS, CDR2 YYNGEE. The CDR3 is 15 residues long. The CDR3 DNA follows: TGTGCCAGCAGCGTAGGCGGGGTACATTACAATGAGCAGTTCTTC. Protein sequence: CASSVGGVHYNEQFF.

V and J are TRBV7-9 and TRBJ2-5, with D possibly matching TRBD1 (6 bases). Trimming removed 2 bases from V and 5 bases from J, with 15 bases in between. The germline CDR1 and CDR2 sequences are SEHNR and FQNEAQ (reference sequence). The CDR3 contains 15 residues. The CDR3 DNA is TGTGCCAGCAGCTTATGGAGCGCAGGGGAGGAGACCCAGTACTTC. Translating gives CASSLWSAGEETQYF. The complete variable domain, with remaining parts taken from reference TRBV7-9 and TRBJ2-5, reads DTGVSQNPRHKITKRGQNVTFRCDPISEHNRLYWYRQTLGQGPEFLTYFQNEAQLEKSRLLSDRFSAERPKGSFSTLEIQRTEQGDSAMYLCASSLWSAGEETQYFGPGTRLLVL.

The V call is TRBV4-2, the J call TRBJ2-1, with 11 bases fitting TRBD2. V was clipped by 2 bases and J by 10 bases; unmatched bases: 7. The CDR3 is 15 amino acids. The germline CDR1 and CDR2 sequences are LGHNA and YNFKEQ. The CDR3 region has the DNA TGTGCCAGCAGCCAACTAGCGGGGGGAGGTGCGGAGCAGTTCTTC. This encodes CASSQLAGGGAEQFF.

V usage is TRBV5-1 and J usage is TRBJ2-1; 8 positions match TRBD2. The CDR3 sequence is 14 residues long. The V gene end was trimmed by 1 base and the J gene end by 4 bases; junction bases not matched to a gene: 1. Germline loops: CDR1 SGHRS, CDR2 YFSETQ. DNA of the CDR3: TGCGCCAGCAGCTTGACTAGCGGATACAATGAGCAGTTCTTC. Translated: CASSLTSGYNEQFF.

This clone occurred a few times. V and J are TRBV7-9 and TRBJ1-5; the match to TRBD1 covers 9 bases. CDR3 length: 16 residues. V dropped 6 bases and J dropped 5; count of bases not matched to a gene: 11. Germline V gene sequence: CDR1 SEHNR, CDR2 FQNEAQ (reference sequence). Here the CDR3 reads CASSVPSTGGYQPQHF. Written as DNA, the CDR3 is TGTGCCAGCAGTGTACCCTCTACAGGGGGCTATCAGCCCCAGCATTTT.

The chain joins TRBV21-1 to TRBJ1-4; TRBD1, the table's D call, was not compared with the DNA. TRBV21-1 is a known pseudogene. This CDR3 contains 17 residues. CDR3 in DNA: TGTGCCAGCAGCAAAGCATTGAGACAGTCAACTAATGAAAAACTGTTTTTT. It encodes CASSKALRQSTNEKLFF.

This chain joins TRBV27 and TRBJ2-5; the D is unclear. Trimming removed 2 bases at V and 3 bases at J, with 13 bases between. This CDR3 region has 15 residues. Germline assignment: CDR1 MNHEY and CDR2 SMNVEV (reference sequence). CDR3 in DNA: TGTGCCAGCAGTTTACAGCCTAGAAGTGAAGAGACCCAGTACTTC. It translates to CASSLQPRSEETQYF.

The CDR3, as DNA: TGTGCCAGCAGCCAAGACCCACCCCCAGGGGGCGCGTACGAGCAGTACTTC. This sequence encodes CASSQDPPPGGAYEQYF. The rearrangement uses TRBV4-2 and TRBJ2-7; 8 bases are a match to TRBD1. The CDR3 runs 17 residues. The germline V gene encodes CDR1 LGHNA and CDR2 YNFKEQ. With 0 bases clipped from V and 4 bases from J, the junction kept 11 bases outside the gene matches.

This rearrangement joins TRBV7-2 to TRBJ1-3; D possibly corresponds to TRBD1 (6 bases). The CDR3 is made up of 15 amino acids. In germline, CDR1 is SGHTA, CDR2 FQGNSA. The ends were cut back, 5 bases at V and 2 bases at J, with 13 bases in the middle. As DNA, the CDR3 is TGTGCCAGCAGCAATAAACAGGGTACTGGAAACACCATATATTTT. It yields the protein CASSNKQGTGNTIYF. The variable domain in full, with the rest retrieved from reference TRBV7-2 and TRBJ1-3, is GAGVSQSPSNKVTEKGKDVELRCDPISGHTALYWYRQSLGQGLEFLIYFQGNSAPDKSGLPSDRFSAERTGGSVSTLTIQRTQQEDSAVYLCASSNKQGTGNTIYFGEGSWLTVV.

V usage is TRBV12-5 and J usage is TRBJ2-1; TRBD2 matches at 8 bases. In germline, CDR1 is LGHNT, CDR2 FRNRAP. Unmatched junction bases numbered 9, after V lost 2 bases and J lost 9 bases. The CDR3 runs to 15 residues. The CDR3 nucleotides read TGTGCTAGTGGTTTGAACGGGGGGGCCTTAGGTGAGCAGTTCTTC. It specifies CASGLNGGALGEQFF. The variable domain in full, with the rest retrieved from reference TRBV12-5 and TRBJ2-1, is DARVTQTPRHKVTEMGQEVTMRCQPILGHNTVFWYRQTMMQGLELLAYFRNRAPLDDSGMPKDRFSAEMPDATLATLKIQPSEPRDSAVYFCASGLNGGALGEQFFGPGTRLTVL.

The chain combines TRBV4-2 with TRBJ2-7, with 7 bases aligning to TRBD1. CDR1 is LGHNA and CDR2 is YNFKEQ in the germline V gene. CDR3 length: 15 residues. J gave up 4 bases and V 0 bases, and 6 bases lay outside the gene matches. The CDR3: CASSQDGTERYEQYF. In DNA, the CDR3 is TGTGCCAGCAGCCAAGACGGGACAGAACGTTACGAGCAGTACTTC.

The chain carries TRBV27 and TRBJ1-1, with D maybe TRBD1 (6 bases). Trimming stripped 8 bases from V and 0 bases from J, with 10 bases between. Germline V gene sequence: CDR1 MNHEY, CDR2 SMNVEV (reference sequence). The CDR3 runs to 13 residues. The CDR3 region has the DNA TGTGCCAGCTCCGGACAGATGAACACTGAAGCTTTCTTT. Amino acids: CASSGQMNTEAFF.

For the CDR3, the DNA is TGCGCCAGCAGCCCCGGGACAACCACTGAAGCTTTCTTT. This gives the protein CASSPGTTTEAFF. J is TRBJ1-1 and V is TRBV4-3; D is perhaps TRBD1 (6 bases). V lost 4 bases and J 4 bases, leaving 10 bases between the germline ends. This CDR3 spans 13 amino acids. Germline loops: CDR1 LGHNA, CDR2 YSLEER.

This rearrangement joins TRBV11-1 to TRBJ2-2, with 8 bases that match TRBD1. The junction had 6 bases not matched to a gene; V was cut back by 2 bases and J by 4 bases. This CDR3 is 16 amino acids long. CDR1 and CDR2 from the germline V gene are SGHAT and FQDESV (reference sequence). The CDR3 region is CASSLFQGAVTGELFF. The DNA of the CDR3 is TGTGCCAGCAGCTTATTCCAGGGGGCGGTCACCGGGGAGCTGTTTTTT.

The V call is TRBV12-5, the J call TRBJ2-1; 10 nucleotides line up with TRBD1. V lost 0 bases to trimming and J lost 7 bases; unmatched junction nucleotides: 6. This CDR3 comprises 16 residues. Germline values: CDR1 LGHNT, CDR2 FRNRAP. Here the CDR3 reads CASGLVLGDRGNEQFF. The DNA for the CDR3 is TGTGCTAGTGGTTTGGTACTTGGGGACAGGGGTAATGAGCAGTTCTTC.

The chain links TRBV6-5 to TRBJ2-5, with 7 bases lining up with TRBD2. The V segment lost 6 bases and the J segment 1 base; nucleotides outside the gene matches: 2. Per germline, CDR1 MNHEY and CDR2 SVGAGI. The length of the CDR3 is 13 residues. The CDR3 coding sequence is TGTGCCAGCAGCCGGGGGGTCCAAGAGACCCAGTACTTC. This translates into CASSRGVQETQYF.

This clone has just a few counts. This chain uses TRBV7-9 with TRBJ1-5; TRBD1 agrees at 7 bases. With 2 bases clipped from V and 5 bases from J, the junction kept 3 bases outside the gene matches. The germline gives CDR1 SEHNR, CDR2 FQNEAQ (reference sequence). The CDR3 runs 14 residues. CDR3: CASSLWDRHQPQHF. The CDR3 region has the DNA TGTGCCAGCAGCTTATGGGACAGACATCAGCCCCAGCATTTT.

The V and J genes are TRBV5-6 and TRBJ1-1; D remains unclear. The germline V gene has CDR1 SGHDT and CDR2 YYEEEE. The germline V and J ends were trimmed by 0 bases and 3 bases, with 9 bases remaining between them. The CDR3 is made up of 14 amino acids. This CDR3 is CASSLDSEDTEAFF. CDR3 coding DNA: TGTGCCAGCAGCTTGGACTCAGAGGACACTGAAGCTTTCTTT.

V usage is TRBV2 and J usage is TRBJ2-7; 7 bases align to TRBD2. Trimming removed 6 bases from V and 6 bases from J; junction bases left unmatched: 8. The CDR3 has 13 amino acids. Germline lookup yields CDR1 SNHLY and CDR2 FYNNEI. CDR3 residues: CASSVGGRGEQYF. The DNA for the CDR3 is TGTGCCAGCAGCGTGGGGGGGAGGGGCGAGCAGTACTTC.

The rearrangement joins TRBV7-2 to TRBJ1-2; unclear D gene. Germline-derived CDR1 and CDR2 are SGHTA and FQGNSA. This CDR3 contains 11 residues. V lost 0 bases and J 8 bases, leaving 4 bases between the germline ends. DNA of the CDR3: TGTGCCAGCAGCTTAGCAGCCGGCTACACCTTC. Its translation: CASSLAAGYTF.

The V gene is TRBV30, the J gene TRBJ1-2; 8 bases agree with TRBD1. The CDR3 contains 18 residues. Germline V gene data show CDR1 as GTSNPN and CDR2 as SVGIG (reference sequence). V shed 4 bases, J shed 4 bases, and the junction held 20 bases outside the gene matches. CDR3 nucleotide sequence: TGTGCCTGGAAGACCCCTCAGGGGGCTCCTCCTTTCTCCTATGGCTACACCTTC. It is translated as CAWKTPQGAPPFSYGYTF.

This clone came up once. This chain links TRBV25-1 with TRBJ1-1; 7 bases map to TRBD1. Trimming cost V 6 bases and J 3 bases; bases outside gene matches: 13. The length of the CDR3 is 16 residues. Germline V gene data show CDR1 as MGHDK and CDR2 as SYGVNS. The CDR3 DNA sequence: TGTGCCAGCAGACACCCCGTCAAGGGGGCTCACACTGAAGCTTTCTTT. Its protein product is CASRHPVKGAHTEAFF.

The chain carries TRBV4-2 and TRBJ1-1; 10 bases match TRBD1. The CDR3 length is 18 residues. V lost 2 bases and J lost 1; bases outside the gene matches: 10. Germline V gene lookup returns CDR1 LGHNA and CDR2 YNFKEQ. Here the CDR3 DNA reads TGTGCCAGCAGCCAAACCGTCCCGGGACAGGGGTCGAACACTGAAGCTTTCTTT. Translation: CASSQTVPGQGSNTEAFF.

The chain recombines TRBV4-2 with TRBJ1-2, with TRBD1 as a possible D gene (5 bases). Trimming removed 0 bases from V and 4 bases from J, with 18 bases in between. The germline CDR1 and CDR2 sequences are LGHNA and YNFKEQ. The CDR3 loop spans 17 amino acids. The CDR3 DNA sequence: TGTGCCAGCAGCCAAGAAATTCGACGCCAGGGTGGCTATGGCTACACCTTC. Translating it yields CASSQEIRRQGGYGYTF.

The chain has TRBV2 and TRBJ2-7, with 8 bases identical to TRBD2. The CDR3 loop spans 15 amino acids. Germline lookup yields CDR1 SNHLY and CDR2 FYNNEI. J gave up 5 bases and V 6 bases, and 12 bases lay outside the gene matches. The CDR3: CASSVGAGDRHEQYF. The CDR3 DNA is TGTGCCAGCAGCGTTGGAGCGGGGGATCGGCACGAGCAGTACTTC. The whole variable domain, remainder taken from reference TRBV2 and TRBJ2-7, is EPEVTQTPSHQVTQMGQEVILRCVPISNHLYFYWYRQILGQKVEFLVSFYNNEISEKSEIFDDQFSVERPDGSNFTLKIRSTKLEDSAMYFCASSVGAGDRHEQYFGPGTRLTVT.

This chain connects TRBV18 to TRBJ1-1; a possible D gene is TRBD1 (6 bases). This CDR3 spans 14 amino acids. Germline V gene data show CDR1 as KGHSH and CDR2 as LQKENI. Trimming removed 5 bases from V and 1 base from J, with 11 bases in between. The CDR3 spells CASSLLDRNTEAFF. The CDR3 DNA reads TGTGCCAGCTCATTATTGGACAGGAACACTGAAGCTTTCTTT.

The chain recombines TRBV6-5 with TRBJ1-6; 8 bases match TRBD1. The V and J ends lost 2 bases and 7 bases, in that order; junction bases with no gene match: 7. This CDR3 contains 16 residues. Germline CDR1 MNHEY, CDR2 SVGAGI. CDR3 DNA sequence: TGTGCCAGCAGTTACACGGGACAGGCGGGGAATTCACCCCTCCACTTT. It translates to CASSYTGQAGNSPLHF.

The chain joins TRBV29-1 to TRBJ2-7, with a weak D call TRBD1 (5 bases). The CDR3 covers 12 residues. V gave up 4 bases and J gave up 3 bases, with 10 bases separating them. Germline V CDR1 and CDR2: SQVTM, ANQGSEA. CDR3 sequence: CSVGSRDYEQYF. The CDR3, as DNA: TGCAGCGTTGGGTCCAGGGACTACGAGCAGTACTTC.

This chain joins TRBV2 and TRBJ2-7, with D maybe TRBD2 (6 bases). The V gene's germline CDR1 is SNHLY and CDR2 FYNNEI. The CDR3 is made up of 15 amino acids. V was pared by 5 bases and J by 0 bases, with 14 bases between. The CDR3: CASSYRRGASYEQYF. The DNA of the CDR3 is TGTGCCAGCAGTTATAGGAGGGGCGCCTCCTACGAGCAGTACTTC.